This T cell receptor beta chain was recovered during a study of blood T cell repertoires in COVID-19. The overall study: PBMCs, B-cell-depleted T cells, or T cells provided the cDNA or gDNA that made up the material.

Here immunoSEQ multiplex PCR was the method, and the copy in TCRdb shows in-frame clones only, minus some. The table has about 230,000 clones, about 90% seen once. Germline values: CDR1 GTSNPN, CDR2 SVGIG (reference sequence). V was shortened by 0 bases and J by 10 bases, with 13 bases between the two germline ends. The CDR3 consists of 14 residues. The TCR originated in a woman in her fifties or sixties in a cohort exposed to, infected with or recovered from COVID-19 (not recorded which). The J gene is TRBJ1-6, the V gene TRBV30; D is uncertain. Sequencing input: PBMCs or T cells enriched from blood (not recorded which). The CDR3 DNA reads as TGTGCCTGGAGTGTACCCCGAGTGCGATCACCCCTCCACTTT. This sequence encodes CAWSVPRVRSPLHF.